Listed below are T cell receptor beta chains from one sample, sequenced in a study of cytomegalovirus exposure and HLA in healthy donors. Measured with immunoSEQ multiplex PCR; TCRdb has only the in-frame clones, and not every one. This sample has approximately 170,000 clones, with approximately 77% found just once. Source material: PBMCs. These TCRs come from a male donor in good health and CMV-seropositive. The CDR3 runs from the conserved cysteine through the conserved F or W. Each record gives: D gene, V gene, clone size, J gene, CDR3 protein, CDR3 DNA. D genes are given only for firm matches. A row's size may be missing; if present it is once, few, many or a size class.

.	TRBV6-5	few	TRBJ1-1	CASSYSKGSTEAFF	TGTGCCAGCAGTTACTCGAAGGGGTCCACTGAAGCTTTCTTT
TRBD2	TRBV6-1	.	TRBJ2-7	CASSEGELAGGLTYEQYF	TGTGCCAGCAGTGAAGGTGAGCTAGCGGGGGGCCTTACCTACGAGCAGTACTTC
.	TRBV9	.	TRBJ2-5	CASSVAFRGTQYF	TGTGCCAGCAGCGTAGCCTTCAGGGGCACCCAGTACTTC
.	TRBV25-1	.	TRBJ2-2	CASSDKAGITGELFF	TGTGCCAGCAGTGACAAGGCAGGGATCACCGGGGAGCTGTTTTTT
TRBD2	TRBV7-9	.	TRBJ2-5	CASSLPGLAEETQYF	TGTGCCAGCAGCCTACCGGGACTAGCGGAAGAGACCCAGTACTTC
.	TRBV5-1	few	TRBJ1-5	CASSFAGGTGQPQHF	TGCGCCAGCAGCTTTGCGGGGGGGACGGGGCAGCCCCAGCATTTT
.	TRBV19	.	TRBJ1-1	CASTLTGNTEAFF	TGTGCCAGTACCCTAACAGGGAACACTGAAGCTTTCTTT
.	TRBV6-5	few	TRBJ1-1	CASSYSTGTEAFF	TGTGCCAGCAGTTACTCGACGGGCACTGAAGCTTTCTTT
.	TRBV5-6	once	TRBJ2-2	CASSFGRDRITGELFF	TGTGCCAGCAGCTTCGGCAGGGATCGTATCACCGGGGAGCTGTTTTTT
.	TRBV4-1	once	TRBJ1-1	CASSSAIWTDNTEAFF	TGCGCCAGCAGCTCTGCTATCTGGACAGATAACACTGAAGCTTTCTTT
.	TRBV7-9	.	TRBJ1-2	CSSSLSGQPNYGYTF	TGTTCCAGCAGCTTATCGGGACAACCTAACTATGGCTACACCTTC
.	TRBV30	few	TRBJ1-5	CAWRENGPQHF	TGTGCCTGGAGAGAGAATGGGCCCCAGCATTTT
TRBD1	TRBV10-3	.	TRBJ1-1	CAIIPTGGAEAFF	TGTGCCATCATTCCTACAGGGGGGGCTGAAGCTTTCTTT
TRBD2	TRBV7-3	.	TRBJ2-3	CASSSSGGTDTQYF	TGTGCCAGCAGCTCGAGCGGGGGGACAGATACGCAGTATTTT
TRBD2	TRBV6-4	.	TRBJ2-1	CASSAGTSGADEQFF	TGTGCCAGCAGTGCCGGGACTAGCGGGGCCGATGAGCAGTTCTTC
TRBD2	TRBV6-4	.	TRBJ2-3	CASSLVASGGDTQYF	TGTGCCAGCAGCCTGGTGGCTAGCGGGGGGGATACGCAGTATTTT
.	TRBV5-8	.	TRBJ2-2	CASSLAGWTGELFF	TGTGCCAGCAGCTTGGCAGGGTGGACCGGGGAGCTGTTTTTT
.	TRBV7-2	.	TRBJ1-1	CASIHAVFTEAFF	TGTGCCAGCATCCATGCGGTCTTCACTGAAGCTTTCTTT
TRBD1	TRBV18	.	TRBJ2-2	CASSAGTGGTGELFF	TGTGCCAGCTCGGCCGGGACAGGAGGCACCGGGGAGCTGTTTTTT
.	TRBV2	.	TRBJ2-3	CASSPLERAPTDTQYF	TGTGCCAGCAGCCCCCTAGAACGCGCTCCCACAGATACGCAGTATTTT
TRBD2	TRBV6-1	once	TRBJ2-2	CASVLPGGYTGELFF	TGTGCCAGCGTCCTTCCGGGGGGGTATACCGGGGAGCTGTTTTTT
.	TRBV4-3	.	TRBJ2-3	CASSPEVRTDTQYF	TGCGCCAGCAGCCCTGAGGTGCGCACAGATACGCAGTATTTT
TRBD2	TRBV29-1	.	TRBJ2-1	CSGSGGISSYNEQFF	TGCAGCGGGAGCGGGGGGATCAGCTCCTACAATGAGCAGTTCTTC
TRBD2	TRBV11-2	once	TRBJ2-3	CASSLTAGDPDTQYF	TGTGCCAGCAGCTTAACAGCGGGGGATCCAGATACGCAGTATTTT
.	TRBV10-3	.	TRBJ2-7	CAISEAQGPYEQYF	TGTGCCATCAGTGAGGCCCAGGGTCCGTACGAGCAGTACTTC
.	TRBV4-1	.	TRBJ1-1	CASSQRAGRGAFF	TGCGCCAGCAGCCAAAGGGCCGGACGGGGGGCTTTCTTT
.	TRBV23-1	.	TRBJ1-2	CASSQSLQYGYTF	TGCGCCAGCAGTCAATCGTTGCAGTATGGCTACACCTTC
.	TRBV4-2	.	TRBJ2-2	CASSHGGFGTGELFF	TGTGCCAGCAGCCACGGAGGGTTCGGCACCGGGGAGCTGTTTTTT